These 32 T cell receptor beta chains were sequenced from one sample in a study of T cell changes during pregnancy in multiple sclerosis. TCRdb's copy holds only in-frame clones and misses some; the assay was immunoSEQ multiplex PCR. The table shows around 72,000 clones, with just over 90% occurring only once. The sequencing here drew on peripheral blood, taken in the second trimester of pregnancy. These receptor sequences come from a female donor in good health, enrolled as a control in a pregnancy study.

The chain uses TRBV19 and TRBJ1-3; D is uncertain. The V and J ends lost 6 bases and 5 bases respectively, with 14 bases between them. Per the germline V gene, CDR1 is LNHDA and CDR2 is SQIVND (reference sequence). The CDR3 runs to 14 residues. The CDR3 bases are TGTGCCAGTAGGGACTCTACTACGAGAAACACCATATATTTT. Residues: CASRDSTTRNTIYF.

The chain joins TRBV27 to TRBJ1-4; D uncertain. Germline V CDR1 and CDR2: MNHEY, SMNVEV (reference sequence). This CDR3 is 15 amino acids long. V was shortened by 2 bases and J by 3 bases, with 10 bases between the two germline ends. The CDR3 sequence is CASSLTPVPNEKLFF. As DNA, the CDR3 is TGTGCCAGCAGTTTAACGCCAGTCCCTAATGAAAAACTGTTTTTT.

This rearrangement joins TRBV7-9 to TRBJ2-5, with D unresolved. The germline V gene has CDR1 SEHNR and CDR2 FQNEAQ (reference sequence). V was shortened by 2 bases and J by 7 bases, with 17 bases between the two germline ends. CDR3 length equals 15 residues. The CDR3 DNA reads as TGTGCCAGCAGCTTATTCATGGCTTCTGGCTCGACCCAGTACTTC. It translates to CASSLFMASGSTQYF.

The chain combines TRBV5-1 with TRBJ2-3, with D possibly TRBD2 on 6 matching bases. V dropped 4 bases and J dropped 4 bases, with 13 bases sitting between them. This CDR3 spans 14 amino acids. Germline V lookup: CDR1 SGHRS, CDR2 YFSETQ. Here the CDR3 DNA reads TGCGCCAGCAGCAGGGTTGGAGGGTCAGATACGCAGTATTTT. Translating it yields CASSRVGGSDTQYF. The full variable domain, with the rest looked up from reference TRBV5-1 and TRBJ2-3, is KAGVTQTPRYLIKTRGQQVTLSCSPISGHRSVSWYQQTPGQGLQFLFEYFSETQRNKGNFPGRFSGRQFSNSRSEMNVSTLELGDSALYLCASSRVGGSDTQYFGPGTRLTVL.

The gene calls are TRBV6-5 and TRBJ2-5; 7 positions match TRBD2. The CDR3 sequence is 15 residues long. The germline V gene has CDR1 MNHEY and CDR2 SVGAGI. J lost 2 bases, V lost 2 bases, and 5 bases had no gene match. In DNA form, the CDR3 reads TGTGCCAGCAGTTACCGGGCTAGCGGTCAAGAGACCCAGTACTTC. It encodes CASSYRASGQETQYF.

This sequence joins TRBV7-2 and TRBJ2-7, with 9 bases that match TRBD1. V gave up 5 bases and J gave up 6 bases; unmatched junction bases: 11. In germline, CDR1 is SGHTA, CDR2 FQGNSA. This CDR3 region has 15 residues. CDR3 nucleotide sequence: TGTGCCAGCAGCCTATCTCGGCAGGACAGGGGCGAGCAGTACTTC. Translation gives CASSLSRQDRGEQYF.

The chain couples TRBV19 to TRBJ2-7; possible D gene TRBD1, 6 bases. The CDR3 length is 12 residues. Per germline, CDR1 LNHDA and CDR2 SQIVND (reference sequence). The germline V and J ends were trimmed by 5 bases and 3 bases, with 8 bases remaining between them. CDR3 loop: CASSPDSYEQYF. CDR3 DNA sequence: TGTGCCAGTAGTCCGGACAGCTACGAGCAGTACTTC.

The rearrangement uses TRBV6-6 and TRBJ2-1; TRBD1 is a possible D gene (6 bases). CDR3 size: 16 residues. The V end was cut by 0 bases, the J end by 0 bases, with 9 bases between. The germline V gene has CDR1 MNHNY and CDR2 SVGAGI (reference sequence). The CDR3 region is CASSYSTGSSYNEQFF. CDR3 nucleotide sequence: TGTGCCAGCAGTTACTCGACAGGCAGCTCCTACAATGAGCAGTTCTTC.

This sequence joins TRBV4-3 and TRBJ2-7; the D gene is possibly TRBD1 (5 bases). There are 15 residues in the CDR3. V dropped 1 base and J dropped 1 base, with 11 bases sitting between them. Germline CDR1 and CDR2: LGHNA and YSLEER. As DNA, the CDR3 is TGCGCCAGCAGCCAAGGGCAGGGTATTTCCTACGAGCAGTACTTC. Its protein is CASSQGQGISYEQYF.

The chain carries TRBV6-5 and TRBJ1-2, with D tentatively TRBD1 (5 bases). The CDR3 is 13 residues long. V shed 3 bases and J shed 7 bases, with 12 bases lying between them. Germline V gene lookup returns CDR1 MNHEY and CDR2 SVGAGI. This CDR3 reads CASSYNAGGGYTF. CDR3 nucleotide sequence: TGTGCCAGCAGTTATAACGCGGGGGGTGGCTACACCTTC.

V and J are TRBV5-6 and TRBJ2-7; TRBD1 matches at 12 bases. The CDR3 consists of 15 residues. V dropped 1 base and J dropped 8; count of bases not matched to a gene: 7. Germline CDR1 and CDR2: SGHDT and YYEEEE. In DNA form, the CDR3 reads TGTGCCAGCAGCTTGATTTCGGGACAGGGGGCGCAGCAGTACTTC. Translated: CASSLISGQGAQQYF. Full variable domain (missing parts from reference TRBV5-6 and TRBJ2-7): DAGVTQSPTHLIKTRGQQVTLRCSPKSGHDTVSWYQQALGQGPQFIFQYYEEEERQRGNFPDRFSGHQFPNYSSELNVNALLLGDSALYLCASSLISGQGAQQYFGPGTRLTVT.

This clone showed up just once. This chain joins TRBV7-8 and TRBJ1-2; 7 nucleotides align to TRBD1. This CDR3 region has 14 residues. In germline, CDR1 is SGHVS, CDR2 FQNEAQ. The ends lost 5 bases at V and 4 bases at J; junction bases unmatched: 7. The CDR3: CASSPRDRAYGYTF. In DNA form, the CDR3 reads TGTGCCAGCAGCCCCCGGGACAGAGCCTATGGCTACACCTTC.

The CDR3, as DNA: TGTGCCAGTAGTATTGGGGCAGCGTCGACCGGGGAGCTGTTTTTT. Amino acid sequence: CASSIGAASTGELFF. The chain employs TRBV19 and TRBJ2-2, with D tentatively TRBD1 (5 bases). CDR1 is LNHDA and CDR2 is SQIVND in the germline V gene (reference sequence). V lost 3 bases and J 5 bases, leaving 13 bases between the germline ends. This CDR3 has 15 residues.

The J gene is TRBJ1-1, the V gene TRBV5-6, with 10 bases lining up with TRBD1. The CDR3 is 15 amino acids. Germline CDR1 SGHDT, CDR2 YYEEEE. The V gene end was trimmed by 0 bases and the J gene end by 12 bases; junction bases not matched to a gene: 11. The CDR3 here is CASSLADRGRWKTFF. CDR3 coding DNA: TGTGCCAGCAGCTTGGCCGACAGGGGGCGGTGGAAAACTTTCTTT.

The chain recombines TRBV11-1 with TRBJ1-6; D possibly corresponds to TRBD1 (5 bases). This CDR3 region has 14 residues. CDR1 is SGHAT and CDR2 is FQDESV in the germline V gene (reference sequence). Between the trimmed V and J ends, which lost 3 bases and 10 bases, there was a span of 13 bases. The CDR3 spells CASSFRGLGSPLHF. As DNA, the CDR3 is TGTGCCAGCAGCTTTAGGGGCTTAGGATCACCCCTCCACTTT.

This chain links TRBV19 with TRBJ2-1, with 14 bases lining up with TRBD2. The CDR3 sequence is 18 residues long. The germline V gene has CDR1 LNHDA and CDR2 SQIVND (reference sequence). Germline trimming cut 3 bases from V and 4 bases from J; bases unmatched to any gene: 8. The CDR3 spells CASSILPGLAGEYNEQFF. DNA of the CDR3: TGTGCCAGTAGTATTCTACCGGGACTAGCGGGGGAGTACAATGAGCAGTTCTTC.

V is TRBV11-2 and J is TRBJ1-2; 7 bases line up with TRBD1. With 4 bases clipped from V and 3 bases from J, the junction kept 8 bases outside the gene matches. The CDR3 is 15 residues long. CDR1 is SGHAT, CDR2 FQNNGV, per germline. The chain's CDR3 is CASSSLITGDYGYTF. CDR3 sequence (DNA): TGTGCCAGCAGCTCATTAATCACAGGGGACTATGGCTACACCTTC.

The V gene is TRBV28, the J gene TRBJ1-2; no clear D. The germline CDR1 and CDR2 sequences are MDHEN and SYDVKM. This CDR3 is built from 13 residues. Deletions cut 10 bases from V and 6 bases from J, with 18 bases between. This CDR3 reads CAIPVGGADGYTF. CDR3 DNA sequence: TGTGCCATCCCAGTAGGCGGAGCTGATGGCTACACCTTC.

The chain is built from TRBV25-1 and TRBJ2-7, with 8 nucleotides matching TRBD1. This CDR3 contains 13 residues. Germline CDR1 and CDR2: MGHDK and SYGVNS. V shed 3 bases and J 3 bases; nucleotides not matched to a gene: 1. CDR3 coding DNA: TGTGCCAGCAGTGAGACAGGGGACTACGAGCAGTACTTC. Protein sequence: CASSETGDYEQYF.

V gene TRBV4-3 combines with J gene TRBJ2-2, with D hard to call. The V gene's germline CDR1 is LGHNA and CDR2 YSLEER. The CDR3 is made up of 16 amino acids. V was trimmed by 0 bases and J by 5 bases, leaving 13 bases between them. The CDR3 region has the DNA TGCGCCAGCAGCCAAGATCAGATCAGAAAAACCGGGGAGCTGTTTTTT. It translates to CASSQDQIRKTGELFF.

V gene TRBV19 combines with J gene TRBJ2-3; 7 bases agree with TRBD2. V dropped 4 bases and J dropped 4; count of bases not matched to a gene: 5. CDR1 and CDR2 from the germline V gene are LNHDA and SQIVND (reference sequence). The CDR3 runs to 14 residues. CDR3 bases: TGTGCCAGTAGTACGGGCGGGAGCCCAGATACGCAGTATTTT. It specifies CASSTGGSPDTQYF.

The rearrangement uses TRBV25-1 and TRBJ1-6, with 9 bases lining up with TRBD1. This CDR3 has 14 residues. In germline, CDR1 is MGHDK, CDR2 SYGVNS. The ends lost 6 bases at V and 6 bases at J; junction bases unmatched: 3. As DNA, the CDR3 is TGTGCCAGCAGCCGGGACAGGGTTAATTCACCCCTCCACTTT. Amino acid sequence: CASSRDRVNSPLHF. Supplemented by reference TRBV25-1 and TRBJ1-6, the full variable domain reads EADIYQTPRYLVIGTGKKITLECSQTMGHDKMYWYQQDPGMELHLIHYSYGVNSTEKGDLSSESTVSRIRTEHFPLTLESARPSHTSQYLCASSRDRVNSPLHFGNGTRLTVT.

The rearrangement joins TRBV30 to TRBJ1-4; 9 bases fit TRBD1. This CDR3 has 14 residues. CDR1 is GTSNPN and CDR2 is SVGIG in the germline V gene (reference sequence). The J segment lost 8 bases and the V segment lost 4 bases, leaving 8 bases of the junction unmatched. CDR3 sequence (DNA): TGTGCCTGGAACCCGGACAGGGGCAGGGAAAAACTGTTTTTT. Translating it yields CAWNPDRGREKLFF.

The chain links TRBV28 to TRBJ2-2, with D possibly being TRBD2 (7 bases). Trimming shortened V by 3 bases and J by 1 base, and 12 bases separated the two germline ends. The CDR3 sequence is 16 residues long. Germline CDR1 MDHEN, CDR2 SYDVKM. The chain's CDR3 is CASSFGGGGNTGELFF. In DNA, the CDR3 is TGTGCCAGCAGTTTTGGGGGCGGGGGGAACACCGGGGAGCTGTTTTTT.

The chain employs TRBV14 and TRBJ1-4; maybe TRBD1 (5 bases). Germline V gene lookup returns CDR1 SGHDN and CDR2 FVKESK. There are 15 residues in the CDR3. V was trimmed by 4 bases and J by 7 bases, leaving 16 bases between them. CDR3 DNA sequence: TGTGCCAGCAGCCGTCGACATGGGGCGAGTGAAAAACTGTTTTTT. Translation: CASSRRHGASEKLFF.

This sequence joins TRBV5-8 and TRBJ1-6, with a weak D call TRBD1 (5 bases). V lost 0 bases and J 6 bases, leaving 13 bases between the germline ends. The CDR3 covers 16 residues. Germline lookup yields CDR1 SGHTS and CDR2 YDEGEE. The CDR3 DNA follows: TGTGCCAGCAGCTTGGGACAGCGGGGAGCTAATTCACCCCTCCACTTT. This codes for CASSLGQRGANSPLHF.

V gene TRBV15 combines with J gene TRBJ2-2; no definite D call. Germline V gives CDR1 LNHNV, CDR2 YYDKDF (reference sequence). This CDR3 spans 14 amino acids. CDR3 in amino acids: CATKMEIGTGELFF. The CDR3 bases are TGTGCTACTAAGATGGAAATAGGCACCGGGGAGCTGTTTTTT.

The rearrangement uses TRBV20-1 and TRBJ1-3; TRBD1 might be the D (6 bases). The CDR3 runs to 11 residues. CDR1 DFQATT and CDR2 SNEGSKA come from the germline V gene (reference sequence). With 8 bases removed from V and 9 bases from J, the gap between germline ends came to 14 bases. The DNA of the CDR3 is TGCAGTCTGGCCCTGGGGGCCACCATATATTTT. Protein: CSLALGATIYF.

The chain combines TRBV4-1 with TRBJ1-2; the D gene is possibly TRBD1 (5 bases). Germline CDR1 reads MGHRA; CDR2 reads YSYEKL. V gave up 0 bases and J gave up 4 bases, with 9 bases separating them. The CDR3 covers 14 residues. CDR3 bases: TGCGCCAGCAGCCAAGAGAAACAGGTCTATGGCTACACCTTC. Translated: CASSQEKQVYGYTF.

CDR3: CASSPGQGAFYEQYF. CDR3 DNA sequence: TGTGCCAGCAGCCCTGGACAGGGGGCATTCTACGAGCAGTACTTC. This chain uses TRBV7-3 with TRBJ2-7; 11 positions match TRBD1. The CDR3 covers 15 residues. The trim removed 5 bases at V and 3 bases at J, leaving 6 bases unmatched. Germline loops: CDR1 SGHTA, CDR2 FQGTGA.

This sequence joins TRBV19 and TRBJ2-1, with 9 bases aligning to TRBD2. The CDR3 consists of 16 residues. Germline values: CDR1 LNHDA, CDR2 SQIVND (reference sequence). Unmatched junction bases numbered 13, after V lost 3 bases and J lost 10 bases. The CDR3 here is CASSISFQRGAGEQFF. The CDR3 DNA is TGTGCCAGTAGTATCTCATTCCAGCGGGGGGCCGGAGAGCAGTTCTTC.

The rearrangement uses TRBV28 and TRBJ1-2; D is unclear. The V gene lost 6 bases and the J gene lost 5 bases, with 7 bases spanning the gap. In germline, CDR1 is MDHEN, CDR2 SYDVKM. This CDR3 is built from 11 residues. CDR3 DNA sequence: TGTGCCAGCAGGGCAGTTTATGGCTACACCTTC. It encodes CASRAVYGYTF.